The clone carrying this TCR beta chain was detected many times. The antigen is not known. This CDR3 has 16 residues. Germline CDR1 reads MGHRA; CDR2 reads YSYEKL. Trimming took 1 base from V and 7 from J; bases not matched to a gene: 10. The sample belongs to a study of identical twins. Study observations and caveats: Conclusions rested on cross-sectional statistics rather than following the same donors. Carriage of fewer insertions was seen in abundant cord blood beta clonotypes, whereas memory repertoires showed none.

TCRdb itself ran the 5' RACE reads through MiXCR, one entry per CDR3 protein. The sample lists a few hundred thousand distinct CDR3 sequences; roughly an eighth were seen once. The sample also formed part of further work on yellow fever vaccine responses in identical twins.

Sequences were obtained from CD4+ T cells sorted from blood. The sequence came from a woman between 18 and 29 years old in good health. V and J are TRBV4-1 and TRBJ2-3, with TRBD1 matching over 8 bases. The CDR3 nucleotides are TGCGCCAGCAGCCAAGGATCCACAGGGGGAATGTATACGCAGTATTTT. This encodes CASSQGSTGGMYTQYF.